Below, one T cell receptor (beta chain) is given with its context. What it recognizes is unknown. One entry per CDR3 protein results from TCRdb running MiXCR on the reads. This repertoire shows roughly 630,000 distinct CDR3 sequences, 20% to 25% found once; its top ten account for around 8%. This sample was taken from a study of T cell repertoires in cytomegalovirus infection. Whole-study results and caveats: Carriers of CMV plus the relevant HLA were identified by cumulative public TCR beta family frequency.

V shed 1 base and J shed 2 bases, with 8 bases lying between them. From germline, CDR1 is LNHDA and CDR2 SQIVND (reference sequence). There are 14 residues in the CDR3. The chain carries TRBV19 and TRBJ1-1, with D uncertain. This TCR derives from a human donor in good health (CMV status not recorded). Some clones in this sample may be carry-over from other donors' samples. Sequenced: CD8+ T cells from PBMCs. CDR3 sequence reads: CASSIGGVNTEAFF. Here the CDR3 DNA reads TGTGCCAGTAGTATAGGCGGAGTAAACACTGAAGCTTTCTTT.